One sample yielded the 15 T cell receptor beta chains listed below, sequenced in a study of breast tumors, draining lymph nodes, adjacent tissues. One entry per CDR3 protein results from TCRdb running MiXCR on the multiplex PCR reads. This repertoire shows around 17,000 distinct CDR3 sequences, 45% found once; its top ten account for approximately 12%. Material: tumor-adjacent breast tissue. Source of these receptors: a female donor with breast cancer. Some clones in this sample may be carry-over from other donors' samples.

This clonotype is termed medium-sized. The chain joins TRBV11-3 to TRBJ2-3; no clear D gene. There are 13 residues in the CDR3. V was clipped by 5 bases and J by 2 bases, with 8 bases between them. Germline values: CDR1 SGHNT, CDR2 YENEEA. CDR3 coding DNA: TGTGCCAGCAGCCTCTACCACACAGATACGCAGTATTTT. Translating gives CASSLYHTDTQYF.

This sequence joins TRBV11-3 and TRBJ1-2, with D possibly TRBD1 on 6 matching bases. V was pared by 4 bases and J by 5 bases, with 23 bases between. This CDR3 spans 17 amino acids. Germline CDR1 SGHNT, CDR2 YENEEA. The CDR3 DNA reads TGTGCCAGCAGCTCGGGGCCCACTACAGGGAGAGGGTATGGCTACACCTTC. Translated, it gives CASSSGPTTGRGYGYTF.

This clonotype came up many times. A read error is possible here, since a much larger clone lies one base away. The rearrangement uses TRBV20-1 and TRBJ1-5; 9 nucleotides agree with TRBD1. CDR3 length equals 12 residues. The V gene's germline CDR1 is DFQATT and CDR2 SNEGSKA (reference sequence). Here the CDR3 reads CSAGTGSEPPHF. Written as DNA, the CDR3 is TGCAGTGCCGGGACAGGGAGTGAGCCCCCGCATTTT.

This clonotype turned up a few times. The chain joins TRBV2 to TRBJ1-6; 12 positions agree with TRBD1. The CDR3 spans 15 residues. Germline loops: CDR1 SNHLY, CDR2 FYNNEI. V was pared by 5 bases and J by 10 bases, with 6 bases of the junction left unmatched. Here the CDR3 reads CASSNRDRGQSPLHF. As DNA, the CDR3 is TGTGCCAGCAGTAACCGGGACAGGGGGCAATCACCCCTCCACTTT.

The chain has TRBV20-1 and TRBJ1-2; D might be TRBD1 (6 bases). Trimming shortened V by 0 bases and J by 2 bases, and 13 bases separated the two germline ends. The germline CDR1 and CDR2 sequences are DFQATT and SNEGSKA (reference sequence). This CDR3 is built from 15 residues. This chain's CDR3 is CSARDSRGANYGYTF. In DNA form, the CDR3 reads TGCAGTGCTAGAGATTCCCGGGGGGCCAACTATGGCTACACCTTC.

V is TRBV5-6 and J is TRBJ2-7; the match to TRBD1 covers 10 bases. There are 15 residues in the CDR3. With V trimmed by 3 bases and J by 3 bases, 6 bases remained unmatched. CDR1 SGHDT and CDR2 YYEEEE come from the germline V gene. The CDR3 coding sequence is TGTGCCAGCAGCTCGTTGGGACAGGGGAACTACGAGCAGTACTTC. Translation: CASSSLGQGNYEQYF.

This clonotype occurred many times. V usage is TRBV30 and J usage is TRBJ1-4; tentatively, D is TRBD1 (5 bases). CDR1 and CDR2 from the germline V gene are GTSNPN and SVGIG (reference sequence). The length of the CDR3 is 15 residues. Trimming stripped 0 bases from V and 5 bases from J, with 13 bases between. CDR3 DNA: TGTGCCTGGAGTGTGGGGACGGGAAAAAATGAAAAACTGTTTTTT. It yields the protein CAWSVGTGKNEKLFF.

This clonotype came up many times. This clone may be a read error of a much larger clone one base away. The chain employs TRBV19 and TRBJ1-2, with TRBD1 matching 9 bases. CDR3 length equals 18 residues. Germline lookup yields CDR1 LNHDA and CDR2 SQIVND (reference sequence). CDR3 DNA sequence: TGTGCCAGTAGTCCCCGGGGGACAGGGTGGAGTCGGGGCTATGGCTCCACCTTC. Translation: CASSPRGTGWSRGYGSTF.

This clonotype was detected ten times or more. V and J are TRBV3-1 and TRBJ2-5, with 8 bases fitting TRBD2. V lost 3 bases, J lost 5 bases, and 14 bases stayed unmatched. This CDR3 region has 17 residues. Per germline, CDR1 LGHDT and CDR2 YNNKEL (reference sequence). DNA of the CDR3: TGTGCCAGCAGCCAGACCGGGGGGGGAGGGCCGAGGGAGACCCAGTACTTC. It yields the protein CASSQTGGGGPRETQYF.

In this sample, this clonotype turned up once. This sequence joins TRBV19 and TRBJ1-2, with unresolved D. The CDR3 spans 15 residues. The germline V gene encodes CDR1 LNHDA and CDR2 SQIVND (reference sequence). With 4 bases removed from V and 8 bases from J, the gap between germline ends came to 20 bases. CDR3 DNA sequence: TGTGCCAGTAGTACTTACACCGGGCCGACGAAAGGCTACACCTTC. Its protein is CASSTYTGPTKGYTF.

The table lists this clonotype with many counts. The J gene is TRBJ2-7, the V gene TRBV5-8; the D is unclear. Germline V CDR1 and CDR2: SGHTS, YDEGEE. V shed 0 bases and J shed 3 bases, with 10 bases lying between them. CDR3 length equals 14 residues. In DNA form, the CDR3 reads TGTGCCAGCAGCTTGGGTGCTGCTTACTACGAGCAGTACTTC. Its protein product is CASSLGAAYYEQYF.

By proportion, this clonotype is medium-sized (0.01 to 0.1%). The rearrangement links TRBV20-1 to TRBJ2-1; tentative D call: TRBD2 (6 bases). V was shortened by 6 bases and J by 0 bases, with 12 bases between the two germline ends. This CDR3 has 14 residues. Germline-derived CDR1 and CDR2 are DFQATT and SNEGSKA (reference sequence). The CDR3 bases are TGCAGTGCCGTTAGCGGAGACTCCTACAATGAGCAGTTCTTC. Its protein is CSAVSGDSYNEQFF.

A note on this clonotype: The CDR3 does not end in the conserved phenylalanine or tryptophan, so this is likely a read error. The DNA is left out, because the CDR3 cannot be placed on it with certainty; the CDR3 is given as TCRdb lists it. This chain uses TRBV5-1 with TRBJ2-1; TRBD1, as called in the table, went unchecked against the DNA. The germline V gene has CDR1 SGHRS and CDR2 YFSETQ. The CDR3 has 15 amino acids, counting both end residues. CDR3 residues: CASSSRQGDGYTFGS.

This clonotype was counted ten times or more. The CDR3 DNA follows: TGTGCCAGCAGCGCCGACAGGGCGACGCAGTATTTT. It yields the protein CASSADRATQYF. The gene calls are TRBV7-9 and TRBJ2-3; 7 bases line up with TRBD1. The V segment lost 5 bases and the J segment 9 bases; nucleotides outside the gene matches: 5. Germline values: CDR1 SEHNR, CDR2 FQNEAQ (reference sequence). This CDR3 is 12 amino acids long.

J is TRBJ2-3 and V is TRBV7-2; D not certain. Germline CDR1 reads SGHTA; CDR2 reads FQGNSA. V lost 0 bases, J lost 0 bases, and 10 bases lay in between. This CDR3 spans 16 amino acids. CDR3 protein: CASSLAGRSSTDTQYF. CDR3 DNA: TGTGCCAGCAGCTTAGCCGGGCGATCTAGCACAGATACGCAGTATTTT.